This T cell receptor (beta chain) emerged from a study of cytomegalovirus exposure and HLA in healthy donors. Study-wide points: TCR beta chain V- and J-gene trimming was linked, in a later analysis, to a missense variant in DCLRE1C. In a later analysis, specific HLA alleles were associated with 15,000 to 20,000 TCR beta sequences at a 0.05 false discovery rate.

Turning to this clone: Its antigen remains unidentified.

Trimming pared 2 bases from V and 0 bases from J, leaving 14 bases between. The CDR3 covers 17 residues. Germline V gives CDR1 KGHSH, CDR2 LQKENI. PCR involved 60 Vbeta and 13 Jbeta primers. Libraries were prepared by immunoSEQ multiplex PCR; TCRdb keeps only in-frame clonotypes and omits some of them. The sample shows a few hundred thousand clones, 77% of them seen only once. The origin of this receptor is a woman aged 55 to 70 in good health and CMV-seropositive. V usage is TRBV18 and J usage is TRBJ1-3; tentative D call: TRBD1 (6 bases). Material: PBMCs. The CDR3 region is CASSPKQGTGSGNTIYF. The CDR3 DNA is TGTGCCAGCTCACCAAAACAGGGTACGGGCTCTGGAAACACCATATATTTT. Using reference TRBV18 and TRBJ1-3 for the parts outside the CDR3, the full variable domain is NAGVMQNPRHLVRRRGQEARLRCSPMKGHSHVYWYRQLPEEGLKFMVYLQKENIIDESGMPKERFSAEFPKEGPSILRIQQVVRGDSAAYFCASSPKQGTGSGNTIYFGEGSWLTVV.